This T cell receptor (beta chain) derives from a study of siplizumab effects on memory and regulatory T cells. Study-level results: It was never confirmed that proliferating Tregs from siplizumab cultures were suppressive. Unstimulated subsets accounted for the mapping of only a minor share of the clones that were alloreactive. Alloreactive sequences whose origin lay in unstimulated CD4+ memory cells were significantly reduced by siplizumab. Among mappable alloreactive CD4+ clones, the Treg-derived fraction averaged approximately 70% with siplizumab versus approximately 26% in controls.

CDR3 length: 15 amino acids. Germline-derived CDR1 and CDR2 are SGHNT and YYREEE (reference sequence). With V trimmed by 4 bases and J by 3 bases, 7 bases remained unmatched. This clone has a single count. The antigen is not known. Method: immunoSEQ multiplex PCR; TCRdb's copy keeps in-frame clones and lacks some. The sample yields approximately 120,000 clones, around 93% seen once. The sequence was collected from a human donor in good health. Sequenced: non-Treg CD4+ T cells sorted from blood. V usage is TRBV5-4 and J usage is TRBJ1-3, with 7 nucleotides matching TRBD1. CDR3 in amino acids: CASSRGQEFGNTIYF. Written as DNA, the CDR3 is TGTGCCAGCAGCCGAGGACAGGAGTTTGGAAACACCATATATTTT. Looking up the rest from reference TRBV5-4 and TRBJ1-3 gives the full variable domain: ETGVTQSPTHLIKTRGQQVTLRCSSQSGHNTVSWYQQALGQGPQFIFQYYREEENGRGNFPPRFSGLQFPNYSSELNVNALELDDSALYLCASSRGQEFGNTIYFGEGSWLTVV.